This TCR beta chain was retrieved from a study of blood T cells in healthy people across ages. In germline, CDR1 is SGHDN, CDR2 FVKESK. This CDR3 contains 16 residues. With 1 base removed from V and 4 bases from J, the gap between germline ends came to 16 bases. Alongside a J-beta primer mix, a sample-barcoded 5' primer served in a second PCR lasting 7 to 11 cycles. TCRdb processed the 5' RACE reads anew with MiXCR; each CDR3 protein has one entry. The data show about 1.4 million distinct CDR3 sequences, roughly 64% seen once. Per sample, a minimum of 7 million PBMCs were isolated. Samples each yielded at least 6 micrograms of total RNA.

The TCR comes from a man aged 18 to 30 in good health. The J gene is TRBJ2-5, the V gene TRBV14; D unresolved. Input material: blood. The CDR3 DNA reads TGTGCCAGCAGCCAAGTTGAATCTTTATCTCGAGAGACCCAGTACTTC. Amino acid sequence: CASSQVESLSRETQYF.